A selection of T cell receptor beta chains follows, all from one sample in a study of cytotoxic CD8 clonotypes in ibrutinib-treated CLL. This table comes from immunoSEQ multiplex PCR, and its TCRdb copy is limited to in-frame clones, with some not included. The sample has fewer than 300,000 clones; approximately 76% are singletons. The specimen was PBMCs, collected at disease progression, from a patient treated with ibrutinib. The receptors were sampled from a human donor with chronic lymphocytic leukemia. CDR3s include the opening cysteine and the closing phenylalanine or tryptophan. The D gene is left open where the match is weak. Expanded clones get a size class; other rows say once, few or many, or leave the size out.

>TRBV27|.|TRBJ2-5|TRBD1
CASSLTGGRLETQYF
TGTGCCAGCAGTTTAACAGGGGGTAGATTAGAGACCCAGTACTTC
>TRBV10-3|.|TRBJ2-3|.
CAIKGRGTDTQYF
TGTGCCATCAAAGGAAGGGGCACAGATACGCAGTATTTT
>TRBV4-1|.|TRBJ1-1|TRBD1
CASSQAQGAGTEAFF
TGCGCCAGCAGCCAAGCCCAGGGGGCAGGTACTGAAGCTTTCTTT
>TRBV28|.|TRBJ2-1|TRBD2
CASSLLPGGDNEQFF
TGTGCCAGCAGTTTATTACCGGGAGGAGACAATGAGCAGTTCTTC
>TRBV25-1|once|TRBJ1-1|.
CASSEWGKNTEAFF
TGTGCCAGCAGTGAATGGGGAAAGAACACTGAAGCTTTCTTT
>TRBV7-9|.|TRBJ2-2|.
CASSLGPRELFF
TGTGCCAGCAGCTTAGGGCCACGGGAGCTGTTTTTT
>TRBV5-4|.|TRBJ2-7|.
CASSRGPSDEQYF
TGTGCCAGCAGCCGAGGACCTAGCGACGAGCAGTACTTC
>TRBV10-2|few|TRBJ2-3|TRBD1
CASRRGQSSTDTQYF
TGCGCCAGCAGGAGGGGACAGTCTAGCACAGATACGCAGTATTTT
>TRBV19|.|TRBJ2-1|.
CASSIFQANEQFF
TGTGCCAGTAGTATTTTTCAGGCAAATGAGCAGTTCTTC
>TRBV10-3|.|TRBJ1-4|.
CAISEGQGEKLFF
TGTGCCATCAGTGAGGGCCAGGGGGAAAAACTGTTTTTT
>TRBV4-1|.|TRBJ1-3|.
CASSFDRGNTIYF
TGCGCCAGCAGCTTTGACAGGGGAAACACCATATATTTT
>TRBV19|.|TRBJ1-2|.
CASSMKARGNYGYTF
TGTGCCAGTAGTATGAAGGCCCGCGGAAACTATGGCTACACCTTC
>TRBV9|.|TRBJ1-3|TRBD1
CASSGDSLSGNTIYF
TGTGCCAGCAGCGGGGACAGCCTCTCTGGAAACACCATATATTTT
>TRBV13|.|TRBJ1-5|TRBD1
CASSYRGNQPQHF
TGTGCCAGCAGCTACAGGGGGAATCAGCCCCAGCATTTT
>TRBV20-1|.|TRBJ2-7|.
CSARGRHEQYF
TGCAGTGCTAGAGGAAGACACGAGCAGTACTTC
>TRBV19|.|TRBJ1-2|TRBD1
CASAHRGYGYTF
TGTGCCAGCGCCCACAGGGGGTATGGCTACACCTTC
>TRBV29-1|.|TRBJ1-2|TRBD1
CSVRDRVDGYTF
TGCAGCGTTCGAGACAGGGTTGATGGCTACACCTTC
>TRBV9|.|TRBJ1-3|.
CASSGPLGHHSGNTIYF
TGTGCCAGCAGCGGACCCCTAGGACACCACTCTGGAAACACCATATATTTT
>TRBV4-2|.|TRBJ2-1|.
CASRSNAYNEQFF
TGTGCCAGCAGATCCAACGCCTACAATGAGCAGTTCTTC
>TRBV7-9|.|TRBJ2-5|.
CASSRRGGETQYF
TGTGCCAGCAGTCGCAGGGGGGGAGAGACCCAGTACTTC
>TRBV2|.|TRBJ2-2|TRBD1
CASSLDRGGTGELFF
TGTGCCAGCAGCTTGGACAGGGGGGGCACCGGGGAGCTGTTTTTT
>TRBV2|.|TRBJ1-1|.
CASTRTGRNTEAFF
TGTGCCAGCACCCGTACAGGGAGGAACACTGAAGCTTTCTTT
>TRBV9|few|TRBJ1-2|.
CASSVRGAEGNF
TGTGCCAGCAGCGTAAGAGGGGCCGAGGGAAATTTC
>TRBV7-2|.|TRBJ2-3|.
CASSLALTDTQYF
TGTGCCAGCAGCTTAGCCCTCACAGATACGCAGTATTTT
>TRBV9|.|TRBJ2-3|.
CASSVGKASFTDTQYF
TGTGCCAGCAGCGTCGGGAAGGCCTCCTTCACAGATACGCAGTATTTT
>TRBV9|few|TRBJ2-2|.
CASSASGFGELFF
TGTGCCAGCAGCGCATCAGGGTTCGGGGAGCTGTTTTTT
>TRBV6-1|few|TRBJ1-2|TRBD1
CASSDNRGGYGYTF
TGTGCCAGCAGTGATAACAGGGGTGGCTATGGCTACACCTTC
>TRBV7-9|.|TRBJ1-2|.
CASRLGHNYGYTF
TGTGCCAGCAGGCTGGGCCATAACTATGGCTACACCTTC
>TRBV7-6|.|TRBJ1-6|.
CASRTGNSPLHF
TGTGCCAGCAGAACAGGGAATTCACCCCTCCACTTT
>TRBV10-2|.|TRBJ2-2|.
CASSVRVPGELFF
TGCGCCAGCAGCGTCAGGGTCCCCGGGGAGCTGTTTTTT
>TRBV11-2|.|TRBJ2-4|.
CASSPRRDPKNIQYF
TGTGCCAGCAGCCCCCGAAGAGACCCTAAAAACATTCAGTACTTC
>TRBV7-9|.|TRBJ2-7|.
CASSPDSSRDEQYF
TGTGCCAGCAGCCCAGATAGCAGTCGCGACGAGCAGTACTTC
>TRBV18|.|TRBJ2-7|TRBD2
CASSPATGGYEQYF
TGTGCCAGCTCACCGGCCACCGGGGGGTACGAGCAGTACTTC
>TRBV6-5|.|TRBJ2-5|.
CASSFRAPRVETQYF
TGTGCCAGCAGTTTCAGGGCCCCCAGAGTCGAGACCCAGTACTTC
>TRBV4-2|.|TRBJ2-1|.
CASGPLAAYNEQFF
TGTGCCAGCGGCCCCCTGGCGGCTTACAATGAGCAGTTCTTC
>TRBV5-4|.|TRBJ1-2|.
CASSLRQLQNNYGYTF
TGTGCCAGCAGCTTGCGGCAGCTGCAGAATAACTATGGCTACACCTTC
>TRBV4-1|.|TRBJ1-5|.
CASSQGTDQPQHF
TGCGCCAGCAGCCAAGGGACGGACCAGCCCCAGCATTTT
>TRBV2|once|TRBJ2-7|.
CASYGGTPYEQYF
TGTGCCAGTTACGGCGGAACCCCCTACGAGCAGTACTTC
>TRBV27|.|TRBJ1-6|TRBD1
CASSFKRQGVQNSPLHF
TGTGCCAGCAGTTTCAAACGACAGGGCGTACAAAATTCACCCCTCCACTTT
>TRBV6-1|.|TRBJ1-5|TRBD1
CASNRGSNQPQHF
TGTGCCAGCAACAGGGGAAGCAATCAGCCCCAGCATTTT
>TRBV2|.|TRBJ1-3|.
CASSTRDKIF
TGTGCCAGCAGTACTCGGGACAAAATTTTT
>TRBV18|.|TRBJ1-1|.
CASSTFLGHESTEAFF
TGTGCCAGCTCTACGTTTCTGGGACACGAGAGCACTGAAGCTTTCTTT